The rows below give T cell receptor beta chains drawn from one sample of a study of vaccination and CD4 T cells after COVID-19. Their antigens remain unidentified. TCRdb analysed the PCR reads with MiXCR anew, one entry per CDR3 protein. This table has about 22,000 distinct CDR3 sequences, more than 30% appearing once. Sequences were derived from CD4+ T cells from blood, cultured in vitro, sampled about 7 months after SARS-CoV-2 vaccination. These receptors were taken from a human donor who had recovered from COVID-19. CDR3s include the opening cysteine and the closing phenylalanine or tryptophan. Size is stated for part of the rows, as once, few or many counts, or as a class when the clone is expanded.

J | V | size | length | CDR3
TRBJ1-6 | TRBV19 | - | 13 | CASMDRGNSPLHF
TRBJ2-7 | TRBV12-3/TRBV12-4 | - | 13 | CASSLAADYEQYF
TRBJ1-2 | TRBV29-1 | - | 14 | CSVGSGLARYGYTF
TRBJ2-1 | TRBV20-1 | - | 22 | CSALKREWRKWIVRRGGNEQFF
TRBJ1-2 | TRBV7-2 | - | 13 | CASSPDRDYGYTF
TRBJ1-1 | TRBV6-5 | - | 16 | CASSYVRGTVNTEAFF
TRBJ2-7 | TRBV6-2/TRBV6-3 | - | 14 | CASGRPGTSYEQYF
TRBJ2-7 | TRBV7-2 | - | 14 | CASSLAGGPHEQYF
TRBJ2-1 | TRBV6-5 | - | 15 | CASSYGLAGSNEQFF
TRBJ2-7 | TRBV6-1 | - | 13 | CAAGPRGAYEQYF
TRBJ2-2 | TRBV7-2 | - | 16 | CASSLLQGWDTGELFF
TRBJ2-7 | TRBV7-9 | few | 14 | CASSSMGEAGEQYF
TRBJ2-1 | TRBV11-3 | - | 14 | CASSLTSPYNEQFF
TRBJ2-3 | TRBV20-1 | - | 13 | CSARLASTDTQYF